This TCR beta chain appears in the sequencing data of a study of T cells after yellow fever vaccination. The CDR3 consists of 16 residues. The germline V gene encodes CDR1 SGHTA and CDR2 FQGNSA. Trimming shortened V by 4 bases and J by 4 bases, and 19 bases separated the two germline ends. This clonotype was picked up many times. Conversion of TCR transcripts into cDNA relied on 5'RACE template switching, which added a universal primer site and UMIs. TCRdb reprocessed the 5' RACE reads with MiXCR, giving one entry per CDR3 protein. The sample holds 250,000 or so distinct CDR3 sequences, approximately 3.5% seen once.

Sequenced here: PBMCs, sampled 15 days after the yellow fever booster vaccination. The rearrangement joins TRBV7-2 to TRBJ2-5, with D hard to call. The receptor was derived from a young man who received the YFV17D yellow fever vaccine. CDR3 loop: CASSSMALTPPETQYF. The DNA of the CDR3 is TGTGCCAGCAGCTCGATGGCACTTACCCCCCCAGAGACCCAGTACTTC.